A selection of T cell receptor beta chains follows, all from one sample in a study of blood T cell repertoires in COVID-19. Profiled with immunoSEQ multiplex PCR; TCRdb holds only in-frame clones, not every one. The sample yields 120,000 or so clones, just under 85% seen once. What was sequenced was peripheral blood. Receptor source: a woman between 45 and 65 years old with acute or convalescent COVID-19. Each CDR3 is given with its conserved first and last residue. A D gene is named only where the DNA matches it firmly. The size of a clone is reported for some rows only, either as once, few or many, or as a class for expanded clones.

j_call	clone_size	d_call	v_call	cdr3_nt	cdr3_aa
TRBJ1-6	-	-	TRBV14	TGTGCCAGCAGCTCTCACGCGAGTTCACCCCTCCACTTT	CASSSHASSPLHF
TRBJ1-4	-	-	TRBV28	TGTGCCAGCAGTTTCCAGGATGCAACTAATGAAAAACTGTTTTTT	CASSFQDATNEKLFF
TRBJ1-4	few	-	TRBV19	TGTGCCAGTAGCTTAACTAATGAAAAACTGTTTTTT	CASSLTNEKLFF
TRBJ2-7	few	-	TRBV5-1	TGCGCCAGCAGCACACCGGGAAACTCCTACGAGCAGTACTTC	CASSTPGNSYEQYF
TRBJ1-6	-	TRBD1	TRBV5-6	TGTGCCAGCAGCAGGGGACAGCAAGTTAATTCACCCCTCCACTTT	CASSRGQQVNSPLHF
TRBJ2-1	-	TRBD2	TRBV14	TGTGCCAGCAGCCCGCTGTCCCCGGGACTAGCGGGGGGCTACAATGAGCAGTTCTTC	CASSPLSPGLAGGYNEQFF
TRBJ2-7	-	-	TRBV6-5	TGTGCCAGCAGCCCCAGTTACGAGCAGTACTTC	CASSPSYEQYF
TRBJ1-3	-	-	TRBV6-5	TGTGCCAGCACCTCTCCGGGAAACACCATATATTTT	CASTSPGNTIYF
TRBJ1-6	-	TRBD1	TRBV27	TGTGCCAGCAGTGGATTGGACAGGGGGGGTAATTCACCCCTCCACTTT	CASSGLDRGGNSPLHF
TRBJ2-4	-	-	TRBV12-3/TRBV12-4	TGTGCCAGCAGTTTTACAGAAAACATTCAGTACTTC	CASSFTENIQYF
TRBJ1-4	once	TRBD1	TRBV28	TGTGCCAGCAGTCTGCAGGGGGCTCGTGAAAAACTGTTTTTT	CASSLQGAREKLFF
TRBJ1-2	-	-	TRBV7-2	TGTGCCAGCAGCTCCCCCGGGTTGCGGGACGGGCAAGGCCGTTATGGCTACACCTTC	CASSSPGLRDGQGRYGYTF
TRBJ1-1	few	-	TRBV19	TGTGCCAGTTCTTATGCAGGGCGCGTGGTGACTGAAGCTTTCTTT	CASSYAGRVVTEAFF
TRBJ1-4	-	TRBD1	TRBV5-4	TGTGCCAGCAGCTTGGGGGGACAGGACCCCGGAGAAAAACTGTTTTTT	CASSLGGQDPGEKLFF
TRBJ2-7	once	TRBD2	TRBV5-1	TGCGCCAGCAGCTTGCGGACTAGCGGGGCAGGCTACGAGCAGTACTTC	CASSLRTSGAGYEQYF
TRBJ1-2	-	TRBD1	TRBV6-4	TGTGCCAGCAGTGAACCGGGACAGGGTAAAGATGGCTACACCTTC	CASSEPGQGKDGYTF
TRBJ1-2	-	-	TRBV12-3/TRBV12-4	TGTGCCAGCAGTTTGGAGGGACGTGGCTACACCTTC	CASSLEGRGYTF
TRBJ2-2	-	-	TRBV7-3	TGTGCCAGCAGCTTTGCAGGGCCCGCGAACACCGGGGAGCTGTTTTTT	CASSFAGPANTGELFF
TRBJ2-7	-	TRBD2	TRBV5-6	TGTGCCAGCAGCTCCGGACTAGCATCGGAAGAGCAGTACTTC	CASSSGLASEEQYF
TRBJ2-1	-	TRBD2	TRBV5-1	TGCGCCAGCAGCTTGGGAGTTAGCGGGGGACGAACTTACAATGAGCAGTTCTTC	CASSLGVSGGRTYNEQFF
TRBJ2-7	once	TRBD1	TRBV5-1	TGCGCCAGCAGCTTGGCGGGGACAGGGATACCCTACGAGCAGTACTTC	CASSLAGTGIPYEQYF
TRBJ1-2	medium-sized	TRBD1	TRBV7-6	TGTGCCAGCAGCTTAGAAGAGACAGGGGGGGATGGCTACACCTTC	CASSLEETGGDGYTF